The clone carrying this TCR beta chain was detected ten times or more. Its target is unknown. The data stem from a study of CD8 T cells in ankylosing spondylitis. Study observations and caveats: Disease-linked clones were CD8+ and relatively rare in peripheral blood. From matched ankylosing spondylitis synovial fluid, disease-linked clones were reportedly recovered at significantly enriched levels.

This CDR3 has 18 residues. CDR1 is KGHSH and CDR2 is LQKENI in the germline V gene. V shed 6 bases, J shed 2 bases, and the junction held 18 bases outside the gene matches. A quantitative 5'-RACE method, one with molecular barcodes, was used to make TCR beta libraries. TCRdb independently ran MiXCR on the 5' RACE reads; one entry per CDR3 protein. The data hold about 160,000 distinct CDR3 sequences, with roughly 10% observed a single time. This receptor was obtained from a female donor with ankylosing spondylitis or in good health (not recorded which). The source material was blood, either unsorted or a sorted T cell fraction (not recorded which). This chain joins TRBV18 and TRBJ2-5, with TRBD1 matching over 7 bases. The CDR3 loop is CASSRITPDRVDQETQYF. The CDR3 DNA reads as TGTGCCAGCTCTCGAATTACCCCAGACAGGGTTGATCAAGAGACCCAGTACTTC.